The next 19 T cell receptor beta chains were all read from a single sample in a study of T cell responses to AZD1222 COVID-19 vaccine. Sequencing was performed with immunoSEQ multiplex PCR; in TCRdb, only in-frame clones are kept and a portion is missing. This table has some 140,000 clones, around 90% appearing once. Sequencing used peripheral blood, obtained on day 0 of AZD1222 vaccination. The receptors shown here come from an adult in good health.

The V and J genes are TRBV30 and TRBJ2-5; the D gene could be TRBD1 or TRBD2 (7 bases each). The CDR3 covers 14 residues. The V gene lost 3 bases and the J gene lost 7 bases, with 18 bases spanning the gap. From germline, CDR1 is GTSNPN and CDR2 SVGIG (reference sequence). Here the CDR3 DNA reads TGTGCCTGGAGCCTCCAGGGGGGCGGGGGGACCCAGTACTTC. Its protein product is CAWSLQGGGGTQYF. Looking up the rest from reference TRBV30 and TRBJ2-5 gives the full variable domain: SQTIHQWPATLVQPVGSPLSLECTVEGTSNPNLYWYRQAAGRGLQLLFYSVGIGQISSEVPQNLSASRPQDRQFILSSKKLLLSDSGFYLCAWSLQGGGGTQYFGPGTRLLVL.

V usage is TRBV9 and J usage is TRBJ1-2; D is perhaps TRBD1 (5 bases). This CDR3 spans 15 amino acids. CDR1 is SGDLS, CDR2 YYNGEE, per germline. Trimming pared 4 bases from V and 4 bases from J, leaving 17 bases between. The CDR3 sequence: CASSPRASQGYGYTF. Written as DNA, the CDR3 is TGTGCCAGCAGCCCCCGGGCCTCCCAGGGCTATGGCTACACCTTC.

The chain recombines TRBV7-3 with TRBJ2-1; D unresolved. The germline gives CDR1 SGHTA, CDR2 FQGTGA. The CDR3 length is 13 residues. Between the trimmed V and J ends, which lost 6 bases and 7 bases, there was a span of 13 bases. The CDR3 sequence: CASSLAQTNEQFF. CDR3 coding DNA: TGTGCCAGCAGTCTCGCCCAGACTAATGAGCAGTTCTTC.

This chain connects TRBV7-3 to TRBJ1-1, with 10 nucleotides matching TRBD1. Germline V gives CDR1 SGHTA, CDR2 FQGTGA. V shed 0 bases, J shed 0 bases, and the junction held 4 bases outside the gene matches. This CDR3 has 17 residues. CDR3 DNA sequence: TGTGCCAGCAGCTTAACCGGGACAGGGGTAATGAACACTGAAGCTTTCTTT. Amino acid sequence: CASSLTGTGVMNTEAFF.

The V gene is TRBV5-1, the J gene TRBJ1-1, with D uncertain. Trimming pared 3 bases from V and 4 bases from J, leaving 13 bases between. Germline V gives CDR1 SGHRS, CDR2 YFSETQ. The CDR3 totals 14 residues. The chain's CDR3 is CASSSTRAGTEAFF. CDR3 nucleotides: TGCGCCAGCAGCTCCACCCGGGCGGGCACTGAAGCTTTCTTT.

V usage is TRBV7-9 and J usage is TRBJ1-2; D is possibly TRBD1 (5 bases). The CDR3 contains 19 residues. V lost 1 base to trimming and J lost 5 bases, with 26 bases between them. Germline V gives CDR1 SEHNR, CDR2 FQNEAQ (reference sequence). The CDR3 DNA is TGTGCCAGCAGCTTAGGATTTAAGGTGGCGGGGGAATCAAGTTATGGCTACACCTTC. It is translated as CASSLGFKVAGESSYGYTF.

The gene calls are TRBV28 and TRBJ1-1; D is undetermined. This CDR3 contains 13 residues. The V end lost 6 bases, the J end lost 8 bases, and 16 bases lay between the germline ends. CDR1 MDHEN and CDR2 SYDVKM come from the germline V gene. The CDR3 sequence: CASRWTGVPEAFF. The DNA for the CDR3 is TGTGCCAGCAGGTGGACGGGCGTTCCCGAAGCTTTCTTT.

This clone has a handful of counts. The chain recombines TRBV7-9 with TRBJ1-2; D ambiguous. CDR1 is SEHNR and CDR2 is FQNEAQ in the germline V gene (reference sequence). V was trimmed by 1 base and J by 1 base, leaving 4 bases between them. The CDR3 covers 13 residues. CDR3 sequence reads: CASSLDSNYGYTF. The DNA of the CDR3 is TGTGCCAGCAGCTTAGACAGTAACTATGGCTACACCTTC.

The chain carries TRBV6-4 and TRBJ2-7, with D perhaps being TRBD1 or TRBD2 (5 bases each). Germline lookup yields CDR1 MRHNA and CDR2 SNTAGT. The ends were cut back, 4 bases at V and 3 bases at J, with 25 bases in the middle. The CDR3 is made up of 18 amino acids. CDR3 coding DNA: TGTGCCAGCAGTGGGACCTCAATCGGGGCAGAGAATCACTACGAGCAGTACTTC. Its translation is CASSGTSIGAENHYEQYF.

The V and J genes are TRBV14 and TRBJ1-5, with TRBD1 identical over 8 bases. Germline V gene sequence: CDR1 SGHDN, CDR2 FVKESK. CDR3 length: 14 amino acids. Unmatched junction bases numbered 10, after V lost 4 bases and J lost 11 bases. The CDR3 nucleotides are TGTGCCAGCAGCCCGACAGGGGTGGAGGGTGCCCAGCATTTT. Its protein is CASSPTGVEGAQHF.

This chain links TRBV5-1 with TRBJ1-1; 8 bases align to TRBD1. This CDR3 is built from 13 residues. Germline V gene sequence: CDR1 SGHRS, CDR2 YFSETQ. The J segment lost 11 bases and the V segment lost 0 bases, leaving 6 bases of the junction unmatched. CDR3 sequence: CASSLEDRVAAFF. CDR3 bases: TGCGCCAGCAGCTTGGAGGACAGGGTGGCCGCTTTCTTT.

This clone was observed once. The identical CDR3 is also encoded by other nucleotide sequences in the sample. The chain carries TRBV5-4 and TRBJ1-1, with 9 bases aligning to TRBD1. Germline values: CDR1 SGHNT, CDR2 YYREEE (reference sequence). The CDR3 spans 15 residues. Trimming at V came to 3 bases and at J to 2 bases, leaving 5 bases not matched to a gene. This CDR3 reads CASSSPGQGNTEAFF. The CDR3 DNA sequence: TGTGCCAGCAGCTCCCCGGGACAGGGCAACACTGAAGCTTTCTTT.

The gene calls are TRBV7-8 and TRBJ1-1; 9 positions agree with TRBD1. CDR3 length equals 14 residues. V lost 8 bases, J lost 5 bases, and 9 bases stayed unmatched. CDR1 and CDR2 from the germline V gene are SGHVS and FQNEAQ. DNA of the CDR3: TGTGCCAGCTACCCGAACAGGGGGCAAACTGAAGCTTTCTTT. Translation: CASYPNRGQTEAFF.

The CDR3 DNA reads TGTGCCAGCAGCGAGGGTCTCGCGAACACTGAAGCTTTCTTT. Its protein product is CASSEGLANTEAFF. The chain combines TRBV11-1 with TRBJ1-1, with no clear D. The V gene's germline CDR1 is SGHAT and CDR2 FQDESV (reference sequence). This CDR3 is built from 14 residues. V was shortened by 5 bases and J by 1 base, with 11 bases between the two germline ends.

The table lists this clone with a few counts. The CDR3 DNA sequence: TGTGCCAGCAGCCTCGGACAGGGTAGCACCGGGGAGCTGTTTTTT. Residues: CASSLGQGSTGELFF. The genes are TRBV7-9 and TRBJ2-2; TRBD1 matches at 8 bases. The CDR3 length is 15 residues. Trimming removed 5 bases from V and 4 bases from J; junction bases left unmatched: 6. CDR1 is SEHNR, CDR2 FQNEAQ, per germline (reference sequence).

V gene TRBV27 combines with J gene TRBJ2-7, with D unclear. This CDR3 spans 14 amino acids. The germline V gene encodes CDR1 MNHEY and CDR2 SMNVEV (reference sequence). Trimming removed 3 bases from V and 0 bases from J, with 9 bases in between. In nucleotides, the CDR3 is TGTGCCAGCAGTTTCTCAGGACCCTCCTACGAGCAGTACTTC. Protein sequence: CASSFSGPSYEQYF.

This chain uses TRBV5-1 with TRBJ1-2; 8 bases match TRBD1. Germline V lookup: CDR1 SGHRS, CDR2 YFSETQ. The CDR3 extends over 15 amino acids. Trimming removed 4 bases from V and 1 base from J; junction bases left unmatched: 6. The CDR3 DNA reads as TGCGCCAGCAGCACCGGACAGGGTAGTAACTATGGCTACACCTTC. Translating gives CASSTGQGSNYGYTF.

This chain uses TRBV12-3 or TRBV12-4 with TRBJ2-2; D not resolved. Trimming stripped 1 base from V and 8 bases from J, with 5 bases between. The CDR3 consists of 12 residues. CDR3 DNA sequence: TGTGCCAGCAGTTTAGTTCAGGGGGAGCTGTTTTTT. Translating it yields CASSLVQGELFF.

The chain has TRBV27 and TRBJ2-1; D may be TRBD2 (6 bases). V lost 6 bases, J lost 5 bases, and 17 bases lay in between. Germline V lookup: CDR1 MNHEY, CDR2 SMNVEV (reference sequence). The CDR3 extends over 15 amino acids. The CDR3 DNA is TGTGCCAGCAGCTCCCTGGGAGCGGGCCACAATGAGCAGTTCTTC. This encodes CASSSLGAGHNEQFF.